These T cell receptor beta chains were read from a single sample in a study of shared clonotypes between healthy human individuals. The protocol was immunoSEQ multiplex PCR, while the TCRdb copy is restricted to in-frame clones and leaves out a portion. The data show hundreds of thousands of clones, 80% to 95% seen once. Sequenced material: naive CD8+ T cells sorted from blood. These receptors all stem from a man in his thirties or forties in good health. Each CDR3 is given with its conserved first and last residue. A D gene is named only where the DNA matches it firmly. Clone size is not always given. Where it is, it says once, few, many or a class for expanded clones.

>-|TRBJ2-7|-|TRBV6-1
CASSEIGALSSYEQYF
TGTGCCAGCAGTGAAATTGGGGCCCTGAGCTCCTACGAGCAGTACTTC
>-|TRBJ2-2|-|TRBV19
CASSLAPTGELFF
TGTGCCAGTAGTTTAGCGCCCACCGGGGAGCTGTTTTTT
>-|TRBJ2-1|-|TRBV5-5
CASSFSRLEGLYNEQFF
TGTGCCAGCAGCTTCTCCCGGTTGGAGGGACTTTACAATGAGCAGTTCTTC
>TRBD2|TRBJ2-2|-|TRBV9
CASSVVSGDTGELFF
TGTGCCAGCAGCGTAGTTAGCGGGGACACCGGGGAGCTGTTTTTT
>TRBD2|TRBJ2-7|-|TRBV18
CASSPRTSADLYEQYF
TGTGCCAGCTCGCCTCGGACTAGCGCGGACCTCTACGAGCAGTACTTC
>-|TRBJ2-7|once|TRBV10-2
CASSESSGASSYEQYF
TGCGCCAGCAGTGAGTCCTCAGGGGCCAGCTCCTACGAGCAGTACTTC
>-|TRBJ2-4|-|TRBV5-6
CASSLGTGGLGKNIQYF
TGTGCCAGCAGCTTGGGGACTGGGGGGCTGGGCAAAAACATTCAGTACTTC
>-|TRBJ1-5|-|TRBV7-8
CASSHAGNQPQHF
TGTGCCAGCAGCCATGCGGGGAATCAGCCCCAGCATTTT
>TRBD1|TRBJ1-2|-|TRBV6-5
CASTQNPRGRGGYTF
TGTGCCAGCACCCAAAACCCCAGGGGGCGAGGTGGCTACACCTTC
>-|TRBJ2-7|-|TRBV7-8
CASSYMLGDRTYEQYF
TGTGCCAGCAGCTATATGCTTGGAGACAGAACCTACGAGCAGTACTTC
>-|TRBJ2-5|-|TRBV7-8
CASSLALRGRGETQYF
TGTGCCAGCAGCTTAGCGCTAAGGGGCAGAGGCGAGACCCAGTACTTC
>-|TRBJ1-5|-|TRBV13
CASSFSNQPQHF
TGTGCCAGCAGCTTTAGTAATCAGCCCCAGCATTTT
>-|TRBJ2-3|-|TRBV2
CASSENPSAARDTQYF
TGTGCCAGCAGTGAAAACCCATCAGCTGCCCGAGATACGCAGTATTTT
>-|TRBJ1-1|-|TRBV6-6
CASSLLGQNTEAFF
TGTGCCAGCAGTCTTCTCGGACAAAACACTGAAGCTTTCTTT
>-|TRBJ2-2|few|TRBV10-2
CASSEGTTNTGELFF
TGCGCCAGCAGTGAAGGAACTACGAACACCGGGGAGCTGTTTTTT
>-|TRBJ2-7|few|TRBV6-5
CASSYKENSYEQYF
TGTGCCAGCAGTTACAAAGAAAACTCCTACGAGCAGTACTTC
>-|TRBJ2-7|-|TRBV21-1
CASSSRAGNSYEQYF
TGTGCCAGCAGCTCCAGGGCAGGAAACTCCTACGAGCAGTACTTC
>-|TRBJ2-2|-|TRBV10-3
CAISEGGIVDTGELFF
TGTGCCATCAGTGAGGGGGGCATAGTGGACACCGGGGAGCTGTTTTTT
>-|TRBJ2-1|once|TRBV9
CASSVGGRGNEQFF
TGTGCCAGCAGCGTAGGAGGCCGGGGTAATGAGCAGTTCTTC
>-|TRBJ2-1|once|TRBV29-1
CSVTGVYNEQFF
TGCAGCGTCACCGGCGTCTACAATGAGCAGTTCTTC
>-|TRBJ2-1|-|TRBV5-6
CASSVREHYNEQFF
TGTGCCAGCAGTGTGCGGGAACACTACAATGAGCAGTTCTTC